The rows below give T cell receptor beta chains drawn from one sample of a study of blood T cell repertoires in COVID-19. TCRdb keeps only in-frame clones here, not all; method: immunoSEQ multiplex PCR. The table has approximately 200,000 clones, approximately 88% seen once. Input material: PBMCs or T cells enriched from blood (not recorded which). The receptors come from a woman under 40 who had been exposed to COVID-19. Both conserved end residues are part of each CDR3. D genes are given only for firm matches. Only part of the rows carry a size: once, few, many, or a class if the clone is expanded.

>TRBD1|NA|TRBJ1-5|TRBV5-6
TGTGCCAGCAGCCTGGGGACAGGGGCCTTCAATCAGCCCCAGCATTTT
CASSLGTGAFNQPQHF
>TRBD1|NA|TRBJ2-6|TRBV27
TGTGCCAGCAGTCCAGGGCGGGACAGGGTCTCTGGGGCCAACGTCCTGACTTTC
CASSPGRDRVSGANVLTF
>TRBD1|NA|TRBJ2-3|TRBV2
TGTGCCAGCAGTGTGGACAGGGTGGGGTCTAGCACAGATACGCAGTATTTT
CASSVDRVGSSTDTQYF
>TRBD1|NA|TRBJ2-7|TRBV5-5
TGTGCCAGCAGTCCCCGGGACAGGGGCACCTACGAGCAGTACTTC
CASSPRDRGTYEQYF
>TRBD1|NA|TRBJ1-5|TRBV28
TGTGCCAGCAGTCGAGGGACAGGTGTCTTTCAGCCCCAGCATTTT
CASSRGTGVFQPQHF
>TRBD1|NA|TRBJ2-1|TRBV5-5
TGTGCCAGCAGCCTCAGACAGGGGGGAGATCTCGGAAGATACAATGAGCAGTTCTTC
CASSLRQGGDLGRYNEQFF
>NA|few|TRBJ2-5|TRBV10-2
TGCGCCAGCAGTGTTCAGGAAGAGACCCAGTACTTC
CASSVQEETQYF
>NA|NA|TRBJ2-7|TRBV6-5
TGTGCCAGCAGTTACCAGGGTTCTAGAGCGAAGGAGCAGTACTTC
CASSYQGSRAKEQYF
>TRBD2|once|TRBJ2-1|TRBV2
TGTGCCAGCAGCCTTAGCGGGAGCTCCTACAATGAGCAGTTCTTC
CASSLSGSSYNEQFF
>TRBD2|NA|TRBJ2-1|TRBV4-1
TGCGCCAGCAGCCAACCGGGACTAGCGGACACACAGGAGAGCTCCTACAATGAGCAGTTCTTC
CASSQPGLADTQESSYNEQFF
>NA|NA|TRBJ1-1|TRBV30
TGTGCCTGGAGAAGACAGCTTAATGAAGCTTTCTTT
CAWRRQLNEAFF
>NA|NA|TRBJ2-7|TRBV6-5
TGTGCCAGCCCAGGTCTCTACGAGCAGTACTTC
CASPGLYEQYF
>NA|NA|TRBJ2-1|TRBV25-1
TGTGCCAGCAGTGACCCTCGTCTCGTCGGCTCCTACAATGAGCAGTTCTTC
CASSDPRLVGSYNEQFF
>NA|few|TRBJ1-6|TRBV5-6
TGTGCCAGCAGCTTGTTTCAGGGGAATTCACCCCTCCACTTT
CASSLFQGNSPLHF
>NA|once|TRBJ2-3|TRBV5-4
TGTGCCAGCAGCCTCCAGGATAGCACAGATACGCAGTATTTT
CASSLQDSTDTQYF
>TRBD1|few|TRBJ1-2|TRBV6-5
TGTGCCAGCAGTTACCCCGACAGGGCAGCTAACTATGGCTACACCTTC
CASSYPDRAANYGYTF
>TRBD1|few|TRBJ1-2|TRBV30
TGTGCCTGGATACTAGGGGGCAGTGATGGCTACACCTTC
CAWILGGSDGYTF
>TRBD1|NA|TRBJ1-4|TRBV28
TGTGCCAGCAGTCGCCCCGGACAGGGCGGTGAAAAACTGTTTTTT
CASSRPGQGGEKLFF
>NA|NA|TRBJ1-2|TRBV30
TGTGCCTGGTCCACAGGGTTTAGCTATGGCTACACCTTC
CAWSTGFSYGYTF
>NA|NA|TRBJ2-1|TRBV7-9
TGTGCCAGCAGCCTAGGAGGTAGTCGTTGGCAGTTCTTC
CASSLGGSRWQFF
>NA|once|TRBJ1-4|TRBV28
TGTGCCAGCAGTTTCCTAGAGGGCGAACCAACTAATGAAAAACTGTTTTTT
CASSFLEGEPTNEKLFF
>NA|once|TRBJ1-1|TRBV6-6
TGTGCCAGCTGGGGGGTTAGCGATAGCGGGAACACTGAAGCTTTCTTT
CASWGVSDSGNTEAFF
>TRBD1|NA|TRBJ2-7|TRBV28
TGTGCCAGCAGTTTAGGGGGACAGGGATCCGACGAGCAGTACTTC
CASSLGGQGSDEQYF
>NA|NA|TRBJ1-1|TRBV27
TGTGCCAGCAGGTCCCTCCGAGTCGGGGACACTGAAGCTTTCTTT
CASRSLRVGDTEAFF
>NA|NA|TRBJ1-3|TRBV10-3
TGTGCCATCAGAAACCCGTCGGCGGACTCTGGAAACACCATATATTTT
CAIRNPSADSGNTIYF
>NA|NA|TRBJ2-3|TRBV30
TGTGCCTGGAGGGTACTAGGAGGGACAGATACGCAGTATTTT
CAWRVLGGTDTQYF
>NA|NA|TRBJ1-2|TRBV19
TGTGCCAGTAGTACCGGGGGGCAGCTTAACTATGGCTACACCTTC
CASSTGGQLNYGYTF
>TRBD1|NA|TRBJ1-5|TRBV2
TGTGCCAGCACAGGGGGCGAATATAGCAATCAGCCCCAGCATTTT
CASTGGEYSNQPQHF
>NA|NA|TRBJ2-1|TRBV3-1/TRBV3-2
TGTGCCAGCAGTTTCCGACGACCGGGTGAGCAGTTCTTC
CASSFRRPGEQFF
>NA|NA|TRBJ1-5|TRBV5-1
TGCGCCAGCAGCTTGGGGACAGATGGACAGCCCCAGCATTTT
CASSLGTDGQPQHF
>TRBD1|NA|TRBJ1-4|TRBV11-2
TGTGCCAGCAGCCGCAGGGTCCAGGGGGGTAATGAAAAACTGTTTTTT
CASSRRVQGGNEKLFF
>NA|NA|TRBJ2-7|TRBV12-3/TRBV12-4
TGTGCCAGCAGTTTAACAACCCCCTACGAGCAGTACTTC
CASSLTTPYEQYF
>TRBD2|few|TRBJ2-3|TRBV7-3
TGTGCCAGCAGCATTAGCGGGAGCACAGATACGCAGTATTTT
CASSISGSTDTQYF
>NA|NA|TRBJ2-5|TRBV21-1
TGTGCCAGCAGCCCTCCTTGGCGGGAACAAGAGACCCAGTACTTC
CASSPPWREQETQYF
>NA|NA|TRBJ1-5|TRBV5-6
TGTGCCAGCAGCTTGGCAGGTAATCAGCCCCAGCATTTT
CASSLAGNQPQHF
>NA|NA|TRBJ2-7|TRBV27
TGTGCCAGCAGCCCCAGGGGCCGGCTACTGGCCTCCTACGAGCAGTACTTC
CASSPRGRLLASYEQYF
>TRBD1|NA|TRBJ2-1|TRBV6-5
TGTGCCAGCAGCCGCGACAGGGCTCACAATGAGCAGTTCTTC
CASSRDRAHNEQFF
>NA|many|TRBJ1-2|TRBV21-1
TGTGCCAGCAGCAAACCGGTTAGTCAGGGGTCCTGGGTGGTGTGCTATGGCTACACCTTC
CASSKPVSQGSWVVCYGYTF
>TRBD1|NA|TRBJ2-1|TRBV10-3
TGTGCCATCAGTGAGTTGAGGGGGCCGACCTACAATGAGCAGTTCTTC
CAISELRGPTYNEQFF
>TRBD2|NA|TRBJ2-5|TRBV2
TGTGCCCACGCGGCGGGAGGCCAAGAGACCCAGTACTTC
CAHAAGGQETQYF
>NA|NA|TRBJ1-1|TRBV5-1
TGCGCCAGCAAAGGCGGGGACAACACTGAAGCTTTCTTT
CASKGGDNTEAFF
>NA|NA|TRBJ1-1|TRBV6-5
TGTGCCAGCAGGCGACCGGGAGACGAAGCTTTCTTT
CASRRPGDEAFF
>NA|NA|TRBJ1-1|TRBV6-6
TGTGCCAGCAGTTCTCACAGGACGAACACTGAAGCTTTCTTT
CASSSHRTNTEAFF
>NA|NA|TRBJ1-1|TRBV30
TGTGCCACTAATCGGGGCCCCTTGGAGGGAGAAGCTTTCTTT
CATNRGPLEGEAFF